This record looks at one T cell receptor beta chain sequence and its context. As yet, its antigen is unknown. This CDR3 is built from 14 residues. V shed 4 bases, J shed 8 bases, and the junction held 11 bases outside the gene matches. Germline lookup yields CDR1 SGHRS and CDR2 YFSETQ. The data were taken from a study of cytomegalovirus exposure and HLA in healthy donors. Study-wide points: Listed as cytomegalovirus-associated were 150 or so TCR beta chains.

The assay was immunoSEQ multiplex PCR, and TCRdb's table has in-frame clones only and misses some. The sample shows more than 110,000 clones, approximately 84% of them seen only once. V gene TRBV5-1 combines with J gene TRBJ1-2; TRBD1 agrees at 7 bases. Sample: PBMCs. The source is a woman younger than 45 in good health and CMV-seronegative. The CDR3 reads CASSEGTELTGYTF. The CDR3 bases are TGCGCCAGCAGCGAGGGGACAGAACTGACCGGCTACACCTTC.